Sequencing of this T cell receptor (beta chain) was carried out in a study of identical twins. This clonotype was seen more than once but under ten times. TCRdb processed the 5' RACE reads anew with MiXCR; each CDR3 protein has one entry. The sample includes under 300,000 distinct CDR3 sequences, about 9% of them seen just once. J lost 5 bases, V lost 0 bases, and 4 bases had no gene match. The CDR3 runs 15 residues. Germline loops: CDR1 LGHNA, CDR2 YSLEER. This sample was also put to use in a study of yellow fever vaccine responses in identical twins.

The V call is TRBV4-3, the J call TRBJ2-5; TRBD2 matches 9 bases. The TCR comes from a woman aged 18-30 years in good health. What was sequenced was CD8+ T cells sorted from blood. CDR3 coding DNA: TGCGCCAGCAGCCAAGACGTGACTAGCGGTGAGACCCAGTACTTC. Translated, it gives CASSQDVTSGETQYF.